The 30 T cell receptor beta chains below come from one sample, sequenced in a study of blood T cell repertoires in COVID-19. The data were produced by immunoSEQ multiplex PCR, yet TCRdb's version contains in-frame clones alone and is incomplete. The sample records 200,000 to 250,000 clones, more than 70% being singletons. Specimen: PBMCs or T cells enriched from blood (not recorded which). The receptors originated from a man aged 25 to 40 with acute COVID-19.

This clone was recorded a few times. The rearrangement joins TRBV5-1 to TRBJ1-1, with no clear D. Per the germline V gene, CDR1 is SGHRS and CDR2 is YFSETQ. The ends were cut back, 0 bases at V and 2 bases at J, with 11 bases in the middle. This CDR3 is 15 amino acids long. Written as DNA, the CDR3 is TGCGCCAGCAGCTTGGCCCAAGGAGGAAACACTGAAGCTTTCTTT. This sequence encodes CASSLAQGGNTEAFF.

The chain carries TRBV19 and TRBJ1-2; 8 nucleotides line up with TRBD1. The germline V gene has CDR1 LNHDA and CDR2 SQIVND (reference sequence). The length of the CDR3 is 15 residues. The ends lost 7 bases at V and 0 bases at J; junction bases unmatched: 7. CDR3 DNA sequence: TGTGCCAGTATGGGACAGGTTTTGACTAACTATGGCTACACCTTC. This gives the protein CASMGQVLTNYGYTF.

CDR3 in amino acids: CASSLTLQGLSTEAFF. Written as DNA, the CDR3 is TGTGCCAGCAGCTTAACATTACAGGGGTTGAGCACTGAAGCTTTCTTT. V is TRBV7-3 and J is TRBJ1-1; 7 nucleotides agree with TRBD1. Germline V gene lookup returns CDR1 SGHTA and CDR2 FQGTGA. V dropped 0 bases and J dropped 4; count of bases not matched to a gene: 8. The CDR3 has 16 amino acids.

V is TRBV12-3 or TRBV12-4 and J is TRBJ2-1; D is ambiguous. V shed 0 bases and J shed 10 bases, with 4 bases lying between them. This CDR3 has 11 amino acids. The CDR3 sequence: CASSLAFEQFF. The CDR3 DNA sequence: TGTGCCAGCAGTTTAGCCTTCGAGCAGTTCTTC.

CDR3 sequence reads: CAWTGDNTEAFF. In DNA, the CDR3 is TGTGCCTGGACAGGGGATAACACTGAAGCTTTCTTT. The gene calls are TRBV30 and TRBJ1-1, with a weak D call TRBD1 (6 bases). The CDR3 contains 12 residues. Germline CDR1 GTSNPN, CDR2 SVGIG (reference sequence). Trimming stripped 4 bases from V and 2 bases from J, with 8 bases between.

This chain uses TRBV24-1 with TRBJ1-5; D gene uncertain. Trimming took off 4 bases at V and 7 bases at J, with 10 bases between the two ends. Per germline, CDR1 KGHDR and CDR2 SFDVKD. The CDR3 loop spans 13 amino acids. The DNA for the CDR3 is TGTGCCACCAGTGAACCCGGAGGCCAGCCCCAGCATTTT. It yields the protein CATSEPGGQPQHF.

The CDR3 loop is CASSLDRGPTIKYEQYF. CDR3 DNA: TGTGCCAGCAGCTTGGACAGGGGGCCTACTATTAAATACGAGCAGTACTTC. The rearrangement links TRBV5-6 to TRBJ2-7; 9 bases fit TRBD1. The junction had 11 bases not matched to a gene; V was cut back by 0 bases and J by 4 bases. Germline lookup yields CDR1 SGHDT and CDR2 YYEEEE. The CDR3 sequence is 17 residues long.

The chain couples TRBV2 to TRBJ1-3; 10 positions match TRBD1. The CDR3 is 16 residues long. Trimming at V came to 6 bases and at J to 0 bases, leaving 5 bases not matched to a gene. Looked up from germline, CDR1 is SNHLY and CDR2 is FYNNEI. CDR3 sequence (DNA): TGTGCCAGCAGGGCCGGGACAGGGGTCTCTGGAAACACCATATATTTT. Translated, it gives CASRAGTGVSGNTIYF. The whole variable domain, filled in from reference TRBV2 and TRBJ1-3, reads EPEVTQTPSHQVTQMGQEVILRCVPISNHLYFYWYRQILGQKVEFLVSFYNNEISEKSEIFDDQFSVERPDGSNFTLKIRSTKLEDSAMYFCASRAGTGVSGNTIYFGEGSWLTVV.

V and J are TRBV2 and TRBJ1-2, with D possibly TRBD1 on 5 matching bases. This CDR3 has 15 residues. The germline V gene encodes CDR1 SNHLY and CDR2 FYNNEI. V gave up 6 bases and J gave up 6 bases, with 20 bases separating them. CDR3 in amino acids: CASRSSRGSLDGYTF. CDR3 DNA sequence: TGTGCCAGCAGGAGCTCAAGGGGCAGCCTGGATGGCTACACCTTC.

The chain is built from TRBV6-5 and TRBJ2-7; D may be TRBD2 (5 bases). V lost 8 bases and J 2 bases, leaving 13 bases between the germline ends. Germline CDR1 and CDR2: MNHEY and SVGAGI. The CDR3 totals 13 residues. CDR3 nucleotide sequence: TGTGCCAGCGCCGCCGGACTGACCTACGAGCAGTACTTC. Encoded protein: CASAAGLTYEQYF.

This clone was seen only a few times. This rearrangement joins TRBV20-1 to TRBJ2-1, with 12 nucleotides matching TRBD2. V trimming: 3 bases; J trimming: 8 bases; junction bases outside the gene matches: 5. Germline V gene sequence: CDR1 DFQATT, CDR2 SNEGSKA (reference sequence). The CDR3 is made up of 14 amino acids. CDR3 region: CSASGGTSGYEQFF. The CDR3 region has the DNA TGCAGTGCTAGTGGTGGGACTAGCGGGTATGAGCAGTTCTTC.

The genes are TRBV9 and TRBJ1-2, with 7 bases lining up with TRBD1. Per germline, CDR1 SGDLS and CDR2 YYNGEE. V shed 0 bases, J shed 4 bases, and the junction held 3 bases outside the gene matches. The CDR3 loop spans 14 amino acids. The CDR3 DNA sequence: TGTGCCAGCAGCGTAGGGGACAGTCTCTATGGCTACACCTTC. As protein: CASSVGDSLYGYTF.

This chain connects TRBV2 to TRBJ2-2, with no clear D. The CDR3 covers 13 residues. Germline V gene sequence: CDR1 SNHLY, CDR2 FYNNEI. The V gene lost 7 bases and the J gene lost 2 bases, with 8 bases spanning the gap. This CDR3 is CASTRINTGELFF. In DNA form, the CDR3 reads TGTGCCAGCACCAGGATCAACACCGGGGAGCTGTTTTTT.

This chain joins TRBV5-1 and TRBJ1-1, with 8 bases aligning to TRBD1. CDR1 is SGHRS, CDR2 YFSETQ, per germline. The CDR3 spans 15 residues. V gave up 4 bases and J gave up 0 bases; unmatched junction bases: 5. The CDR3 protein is CASSTQGGMNTEAFF. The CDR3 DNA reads TGCGCCAGCAGCACACAGGGGGGTATGAACACTGAAGCTTTCTTT.

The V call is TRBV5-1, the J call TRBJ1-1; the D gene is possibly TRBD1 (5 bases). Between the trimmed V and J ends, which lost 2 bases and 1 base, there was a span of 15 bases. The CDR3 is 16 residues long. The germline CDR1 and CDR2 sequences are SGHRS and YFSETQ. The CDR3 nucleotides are TGCGCCAGCAGCTTCAACGGCAAGGGGCCGAACACTGAAGCTTTCTTT. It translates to CASSFNGKGPNTEAFF.

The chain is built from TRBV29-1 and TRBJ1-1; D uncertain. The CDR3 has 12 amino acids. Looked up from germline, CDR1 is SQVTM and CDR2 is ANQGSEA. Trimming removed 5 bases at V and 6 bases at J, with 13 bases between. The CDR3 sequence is CSVLVARAEAFF. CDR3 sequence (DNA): TGCAGCGTTTTGGTGGCGCGGGCTGAAGCTTTCTTT.

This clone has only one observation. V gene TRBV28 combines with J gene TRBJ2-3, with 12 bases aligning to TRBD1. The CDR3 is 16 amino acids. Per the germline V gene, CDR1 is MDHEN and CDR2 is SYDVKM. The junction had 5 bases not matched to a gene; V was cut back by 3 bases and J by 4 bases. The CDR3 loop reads CASSFPGTGGADTQYF. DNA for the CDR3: TGTGCCAGCAGTTTCCCGGGGACAGGGGGCGCAGATACGCAGTATTTT.

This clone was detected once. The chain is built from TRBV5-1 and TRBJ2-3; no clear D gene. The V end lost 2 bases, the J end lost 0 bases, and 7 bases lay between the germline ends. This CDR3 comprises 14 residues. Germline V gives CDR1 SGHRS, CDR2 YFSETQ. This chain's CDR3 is CASSFTTSTDTQYF. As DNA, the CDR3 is TGCGCCAGCAGCTTTACCACTAGCACAGATACGCAGTATTTT.

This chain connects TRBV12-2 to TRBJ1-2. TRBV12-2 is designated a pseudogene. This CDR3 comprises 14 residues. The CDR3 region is CASRTRTGTFGYTF. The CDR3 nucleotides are TGTGCAAGTCGCACGCGGACTGGGACTTTTGGCTACACCTTC.

As DNA, the CDR3 is TGCGCCAGCAGCCTCGGGACAGGTGCAACTAATGAAAAACTGTTTTTT. Amino acid sequence: CASSLGTGATNEKLFF. The chain uses TRBV4-1 and TRBJ1-4, with 8 bases lining up with TRBD1. From germline, CDR1 is MGHRA and CDR2 YSYEKL. The CDR3 consists of 16 residues. The ends lost 4 bases at V and 0 bases at J; junction bases unmatched: 4.

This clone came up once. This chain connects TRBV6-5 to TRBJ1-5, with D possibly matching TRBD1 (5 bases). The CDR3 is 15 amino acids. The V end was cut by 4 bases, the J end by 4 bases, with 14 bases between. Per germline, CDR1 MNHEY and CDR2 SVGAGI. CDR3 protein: CASSSLNGGNQPQHF. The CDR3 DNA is TGTGCCAGCAGTTCTTTGAACGGGGGTAATCAGCCCCAGCATTTT.

The CDR3 bases are TGTGCCAGTAGTCCTCAGAGACTAGCGGGGGTGTACAATGAGCAGTTCTTC. Amino acids: CASSPQRLAGVYNEQFF. The chain carries TRBV19 and TRBJ2-1; 12 bases are a match to TRBD2. Trimming removed 5 bases from V and 4 bases from J; junction bases left unmatched: 9. The CDR3 extends over 17 amino acids. The germline V gene encodes CDR1 LNHDA and CDR2 SQIVND (reference sequence).

In nucleotides, the CDR3 is TGTGCCAGCAGCCAAGAAGAGCGCAGCTCCTACAATGAGCAGTTCTTC. It encodes CASSQEERSSYNEQFF. This chain uses TRBV4-2 with TRBJ2-1, with unresolved D. Germline CDR1 reads LGHNA; CDR2 reads YNFKEQ. V shed 0 bases and J shed 0 bases, with 9 bases lying between them. The CDR3 covers 16 residues.

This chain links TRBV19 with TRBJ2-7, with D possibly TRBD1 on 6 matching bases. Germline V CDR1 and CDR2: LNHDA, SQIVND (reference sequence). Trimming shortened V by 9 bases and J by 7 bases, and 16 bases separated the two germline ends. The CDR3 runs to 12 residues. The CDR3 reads CASGQWSEEQYF. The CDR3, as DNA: TGTGCCAGCGGACAGTGGAGTGAGGAGCAGTACTTC.

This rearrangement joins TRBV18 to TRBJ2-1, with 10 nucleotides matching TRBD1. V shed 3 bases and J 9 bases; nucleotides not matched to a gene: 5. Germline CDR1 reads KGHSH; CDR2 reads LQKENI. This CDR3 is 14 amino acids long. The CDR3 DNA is TGTGCCAGCTCACCGGGGACAGGGGTTGGTGAGCAGTTCTTC. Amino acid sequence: CASSPGTGVGEQFF.

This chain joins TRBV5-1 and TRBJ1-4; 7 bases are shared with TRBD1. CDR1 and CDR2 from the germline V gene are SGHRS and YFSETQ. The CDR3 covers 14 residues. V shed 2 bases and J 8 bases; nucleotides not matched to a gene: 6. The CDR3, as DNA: TGCGCCAGCAGCTTCCACAGGGGTGGAGAAAAACTGTTTTTT. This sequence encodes CASSFHRGGEKLFF.

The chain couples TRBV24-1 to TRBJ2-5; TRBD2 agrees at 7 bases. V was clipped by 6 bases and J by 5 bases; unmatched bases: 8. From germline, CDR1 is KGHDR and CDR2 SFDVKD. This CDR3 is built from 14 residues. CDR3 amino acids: CATSSGFGGETQYF. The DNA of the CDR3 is TGTGCCACCAGTTCGGGATTCGGGGGGGAGACCCAGTACTTC.

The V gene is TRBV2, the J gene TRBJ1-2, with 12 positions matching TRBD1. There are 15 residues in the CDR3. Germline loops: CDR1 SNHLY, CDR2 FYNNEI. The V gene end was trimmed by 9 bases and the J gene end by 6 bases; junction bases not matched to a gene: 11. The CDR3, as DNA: TGTGCCAGTGGGACAGGGGGCGCGGGAGGACATGGCTACACCTTC. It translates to CASGTGGAGGHGYTF.

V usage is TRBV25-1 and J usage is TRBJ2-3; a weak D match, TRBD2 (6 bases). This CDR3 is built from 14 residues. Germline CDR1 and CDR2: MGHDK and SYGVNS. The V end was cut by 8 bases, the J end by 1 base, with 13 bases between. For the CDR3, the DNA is TGTGCCAGCGTTGGCGGGGTCCGCACAGATACGCAGTATTTT. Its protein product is CASVGGVRTDTQYF.

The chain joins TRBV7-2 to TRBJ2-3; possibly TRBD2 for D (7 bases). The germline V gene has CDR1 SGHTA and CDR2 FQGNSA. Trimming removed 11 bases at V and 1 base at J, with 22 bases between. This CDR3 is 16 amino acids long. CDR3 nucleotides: TGTGCCTCCTCTCGTATGAGAGGGGGGGGCACAGATACGCAGTATTTT. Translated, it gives CASSRMRGGGTDTQYF.